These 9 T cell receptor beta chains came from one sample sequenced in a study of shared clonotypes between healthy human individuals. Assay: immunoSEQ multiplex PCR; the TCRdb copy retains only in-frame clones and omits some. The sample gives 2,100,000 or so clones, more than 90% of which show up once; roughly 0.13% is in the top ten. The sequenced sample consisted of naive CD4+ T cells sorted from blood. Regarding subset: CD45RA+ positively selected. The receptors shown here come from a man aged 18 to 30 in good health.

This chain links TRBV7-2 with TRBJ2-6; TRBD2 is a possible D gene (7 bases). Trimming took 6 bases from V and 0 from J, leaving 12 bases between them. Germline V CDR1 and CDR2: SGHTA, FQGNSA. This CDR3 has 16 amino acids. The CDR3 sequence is CASSRGGGSGANVLTF. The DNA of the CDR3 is TGTGCCAGCAGTCGGGGAGGGGGCTCTGGGGCCAACGTCCTGACTTTC. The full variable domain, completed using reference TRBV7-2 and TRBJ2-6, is GAGVSQSPSNKVTEKGKDVELRCDPISGHTALYWYRQSLGQGLEFLIYFQGNSAPDKSGLPSDRFSAERTGGSVSTLTIQRTQQEDSAVYLCASSRGGGSGANVLTFGAGSRLTVL.

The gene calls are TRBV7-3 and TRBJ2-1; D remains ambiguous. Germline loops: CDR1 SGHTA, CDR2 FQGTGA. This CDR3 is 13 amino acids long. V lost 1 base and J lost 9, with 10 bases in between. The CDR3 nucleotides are TGTGCCAGCAGCTTAATGGCTTTGGGTGAGCAGTTCTTC. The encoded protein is CASSLMALGEQFF. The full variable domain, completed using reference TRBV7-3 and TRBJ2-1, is GAGVSQTPSNKVTEKGKYVELRCDPISGHTALYWYRQSLGQGPEFLIYFQGTGAADDSGLPNDRFFAVRPEGSVSTLKIQRTERGDSAVYLCASSLMALGEQFFGPGTRLTVL.

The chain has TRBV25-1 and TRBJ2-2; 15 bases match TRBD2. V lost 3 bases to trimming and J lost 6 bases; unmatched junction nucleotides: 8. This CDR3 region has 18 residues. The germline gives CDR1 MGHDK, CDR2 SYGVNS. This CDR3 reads CASSDPLGTSGRSGELFF. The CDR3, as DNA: TGTGCCAGCAGTGACCCCCTCGGGACTAGCGGGAGGTCCGGGGAGCTGTTTTTT.

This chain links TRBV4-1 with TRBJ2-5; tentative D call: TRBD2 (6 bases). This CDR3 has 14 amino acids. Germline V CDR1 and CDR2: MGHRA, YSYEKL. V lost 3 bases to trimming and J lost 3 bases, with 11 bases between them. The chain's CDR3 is CASSHAGGEETQYF. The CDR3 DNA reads TGCGCCAGCAGCCACGCCGGAGGGGAAGAGACCCAGTACTTC.

The CDR3 DNA reads TGTGCCAGCAGCTTTTCCCCCCCCTACGAGCAGTACTTC. Residues: CASSFSPPYEQYF. The J gene is TRBJ2-7, the V gene TRBV11-2; the D is unclear. The CDR3 extends over 13 amino acids. V shed 3 bases and J shed 2 bases, with 8 bases lying between them. The germline V gene encodes CDR1 SGHAT and CDR2 FQNNGV.

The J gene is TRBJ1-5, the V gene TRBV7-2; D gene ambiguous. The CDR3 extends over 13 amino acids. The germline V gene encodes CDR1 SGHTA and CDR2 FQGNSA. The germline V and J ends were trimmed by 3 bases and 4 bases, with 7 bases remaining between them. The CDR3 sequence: CASSFQENQPQHF. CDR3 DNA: TGTGCCAGCAGCTTTCAAGAAAATCAGCCCCAGCATTTT.

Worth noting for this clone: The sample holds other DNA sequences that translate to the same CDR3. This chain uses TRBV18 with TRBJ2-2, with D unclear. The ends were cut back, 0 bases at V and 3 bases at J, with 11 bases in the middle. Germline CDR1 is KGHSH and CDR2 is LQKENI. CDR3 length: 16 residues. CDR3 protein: CASSPPGSLDTGELFF. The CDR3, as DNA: TGTGCCAGCTCACCACCAGGATCCCTGGACACCGGGGAGCTGTTTTTT.

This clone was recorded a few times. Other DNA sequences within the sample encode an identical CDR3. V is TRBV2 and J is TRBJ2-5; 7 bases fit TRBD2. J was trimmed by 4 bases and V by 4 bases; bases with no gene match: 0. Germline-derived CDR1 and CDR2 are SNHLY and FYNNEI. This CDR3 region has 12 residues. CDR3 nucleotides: TGTGCCAGCAGTGGCGGGGGAGAGACCCAGTACTTC. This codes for CASSGGGETQYF.

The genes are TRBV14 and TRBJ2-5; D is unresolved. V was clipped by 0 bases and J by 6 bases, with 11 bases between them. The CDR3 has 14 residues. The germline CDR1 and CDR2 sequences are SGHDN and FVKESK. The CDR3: CASSQDMVAKTQYF. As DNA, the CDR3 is TGTGCCAGCAGCCAAGATATGGTCGCCAAGACCCAGTACTTC. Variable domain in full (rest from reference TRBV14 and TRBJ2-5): EAGVTQFPSHSVIEKGQTVTLRCDPISGHDNLYWYRRVMGKEIKFLLHFVKESKQDESGMPNNRFLAERTGGTYSTLKVQPAELEDSGVYFCASSQDMVAKTQYFGPGTRLLVL.